This T cell receptor beta chain originates from a study of metastatic and nonmetastatic thyroid tumors. Overall study: Blood and tumor or nodule tissue repertoires from malignant and benign thyroid patients were compared.

Thyroid surgery was performed in patients who had received no treatment beforehand. As regards this clone: Its cognate antigen is unknown. A read error may be the cause here, since a much bigger clone is one base away.

The CDR3 runs 14 residues. The germline CDR1 and CDR2 sequences are SGHTA and FQGTGA. In the original workflow: Researchers built a distant-metastasis classifier for papillary thyroid cancer that drew on CDR3 differences across clinicopathological groups. TCRdb ran MiXCR on the PCR reads. The authors' filters were not applied to this entry. There are about 40,000 clones in the sample; approximately 17% occur only once, and roughly 15% lies in the top ten. Study results and limitations: A significant increase in TCR beta diversity was reportedly seen in malignant thyroid tumors relative to benign nodules, in blood and tumor.

The rearrangement links TRBV7-3 to TRBJ1-4, with 8 positions matching TRBD1. Sequenced: tumor tissue. The sequence was obtained from a female donor with papillary thyroid cancer or a benign thyroid nodule (not recorded which). Some clones in this sample may be carry-over from other donors' samples. CDR3 loop: CASSDRGRGEKPFF. DNA for the CDR3: TGTGCCAGCAGCGACAGGGGCAGGGGTGAAAAACCGTTTTTT.